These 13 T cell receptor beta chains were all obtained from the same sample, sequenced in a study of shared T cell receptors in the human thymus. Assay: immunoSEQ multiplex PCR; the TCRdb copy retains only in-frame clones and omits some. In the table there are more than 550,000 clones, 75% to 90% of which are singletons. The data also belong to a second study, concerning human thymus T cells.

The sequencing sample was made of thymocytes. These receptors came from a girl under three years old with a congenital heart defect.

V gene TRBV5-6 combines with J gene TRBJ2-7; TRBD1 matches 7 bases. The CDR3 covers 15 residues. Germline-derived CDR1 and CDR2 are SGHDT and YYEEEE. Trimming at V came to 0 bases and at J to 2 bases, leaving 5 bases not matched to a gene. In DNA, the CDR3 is TGTGCCAGCAGCTTGGCCGGGACAGCAGCCTACGAGCAGTACTTC. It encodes CASSLAGTAAYEQYF. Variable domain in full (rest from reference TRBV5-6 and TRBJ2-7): DAGVTQSPTHLIKTRGQQVTLRCSPKSGHDTVSWYQQALGQGPQFIFQYYEEEERQRGNFPDRFSGHQFPNYSSELNVNALLLGDSALYLCASSLAGTAAYEQYFGPGTRLTVT.

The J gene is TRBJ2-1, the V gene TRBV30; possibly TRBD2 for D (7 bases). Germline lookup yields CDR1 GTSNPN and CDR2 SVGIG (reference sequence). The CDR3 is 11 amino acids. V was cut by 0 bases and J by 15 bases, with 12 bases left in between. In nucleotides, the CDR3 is TGTGCCTGGAGTGTACAGGGCGGGAGGTTCTTC. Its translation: CAWSVQGGRFF.

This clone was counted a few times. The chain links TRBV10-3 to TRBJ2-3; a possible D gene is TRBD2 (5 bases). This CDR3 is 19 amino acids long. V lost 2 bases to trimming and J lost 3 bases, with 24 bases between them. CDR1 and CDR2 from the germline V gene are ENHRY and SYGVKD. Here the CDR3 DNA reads TGTGCCATCAGTGAGCGCAAGGAGAGGTTGCCGGGAAAAACAGATACGCAGTATTTT. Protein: CAISERKERLPGKTDTQYF.

The CDR3 spells CASSRIREALNEKLFF. In DNA, the CDR3 is TGTGCCAGCTCACGAATAAGGGAGGCCTTAAATGAAAAACTGTTTTTT. The V gene is TRBV18, the J gene TRBJ1-4; D remains unclear. CDR1 is KGHSH, CDR2 LQKENI, per germline. The CDR3 totals 16 residues. Trimming cost V 4 bases and J 5 bases, with 17 bases left between them.

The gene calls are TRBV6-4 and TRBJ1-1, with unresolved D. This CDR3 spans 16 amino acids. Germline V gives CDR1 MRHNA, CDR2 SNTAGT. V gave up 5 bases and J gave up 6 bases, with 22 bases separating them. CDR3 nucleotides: TGTGCCAGCAGTCCCAAACCTAACAGTTCCGCCGCTGAAGCTTTCTTT. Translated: CASSPKPNSSAAEAFF.

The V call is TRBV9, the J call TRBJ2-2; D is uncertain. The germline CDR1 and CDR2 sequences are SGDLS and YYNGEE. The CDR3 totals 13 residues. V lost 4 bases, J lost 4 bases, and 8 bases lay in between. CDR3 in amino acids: CASSPRITGELFF. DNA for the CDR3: TGTGCCAGCAGCCCCCGTATCACCGGGGAGCTGTTTTTT.

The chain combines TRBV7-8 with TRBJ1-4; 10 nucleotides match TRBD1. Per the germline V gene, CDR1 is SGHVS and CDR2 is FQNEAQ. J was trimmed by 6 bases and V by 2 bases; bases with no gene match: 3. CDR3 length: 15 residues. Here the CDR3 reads CASSLPGTGDEKLFF. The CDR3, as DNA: TGTGCCAGCAGCTTACCCGGGACAGGGGATGAAAAACTGTTTTTT.

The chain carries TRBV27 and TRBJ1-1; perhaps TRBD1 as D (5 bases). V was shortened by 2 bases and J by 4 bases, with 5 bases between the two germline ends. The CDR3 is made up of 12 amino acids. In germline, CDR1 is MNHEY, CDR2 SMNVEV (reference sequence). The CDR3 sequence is CASSLRGTEAFF. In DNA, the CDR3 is TGTGCCAGCAGTTTAAGGGGCACTGAAGCTTTCTTT.

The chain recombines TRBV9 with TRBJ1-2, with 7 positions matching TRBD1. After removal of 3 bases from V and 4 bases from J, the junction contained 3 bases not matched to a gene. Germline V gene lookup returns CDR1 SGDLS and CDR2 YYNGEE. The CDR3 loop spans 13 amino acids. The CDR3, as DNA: TGTGCCAGCAGCGGCGGGACAGCCTATGGCTACACCTTC. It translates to CASSGGTAYGYTF.

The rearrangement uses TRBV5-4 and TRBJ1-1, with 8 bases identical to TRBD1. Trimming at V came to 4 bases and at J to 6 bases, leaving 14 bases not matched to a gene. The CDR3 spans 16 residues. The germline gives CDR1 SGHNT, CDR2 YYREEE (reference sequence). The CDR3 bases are TGTGCCAGCAGCGACTGCGACAGGGGACCTGGCGCTGAAGCTTTCTTT. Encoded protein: CASSDCDRGPGAEAFF.

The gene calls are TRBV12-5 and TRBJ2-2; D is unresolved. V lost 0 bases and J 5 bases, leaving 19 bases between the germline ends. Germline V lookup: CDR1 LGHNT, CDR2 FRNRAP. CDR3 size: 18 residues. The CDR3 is CASGLVRSLGLETGELFF. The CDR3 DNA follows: TGTGCTAGTGGTTTGGTACGATCCCTGGGCCTTGAGACCGGGGAGCTGTTTTTT.

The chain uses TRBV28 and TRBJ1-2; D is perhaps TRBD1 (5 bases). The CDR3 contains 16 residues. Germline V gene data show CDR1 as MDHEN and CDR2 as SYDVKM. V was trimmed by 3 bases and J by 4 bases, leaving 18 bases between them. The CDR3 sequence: CASSFGARGGIYGYTF. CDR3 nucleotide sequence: TGTGCCAGCAGTTTTGGAGCCCGGGGGGGGATCTATGGCTACACCTTC.

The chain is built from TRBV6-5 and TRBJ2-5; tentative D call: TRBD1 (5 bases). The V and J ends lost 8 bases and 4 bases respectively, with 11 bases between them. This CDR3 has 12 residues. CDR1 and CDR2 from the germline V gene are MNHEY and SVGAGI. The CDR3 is CASSGQGETQYF. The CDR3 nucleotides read TGTGCCAGCTCGGGCCAGGGAGAGACCCAGTACTTC.